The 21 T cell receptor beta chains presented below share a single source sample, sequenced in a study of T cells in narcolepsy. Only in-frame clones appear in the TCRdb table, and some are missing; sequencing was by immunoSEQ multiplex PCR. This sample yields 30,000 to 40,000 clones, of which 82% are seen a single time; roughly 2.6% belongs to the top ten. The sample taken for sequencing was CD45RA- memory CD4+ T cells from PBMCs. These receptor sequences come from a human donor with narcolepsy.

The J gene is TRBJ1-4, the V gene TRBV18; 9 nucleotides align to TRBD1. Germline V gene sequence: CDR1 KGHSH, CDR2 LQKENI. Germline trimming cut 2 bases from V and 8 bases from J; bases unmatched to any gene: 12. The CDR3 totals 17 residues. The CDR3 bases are TGTGCCAGCTCACCAGTTGGGGACAGGGATGTATTAGAAAAACTGTTTTTT. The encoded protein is CASSPVGDRDVLEKLFF.

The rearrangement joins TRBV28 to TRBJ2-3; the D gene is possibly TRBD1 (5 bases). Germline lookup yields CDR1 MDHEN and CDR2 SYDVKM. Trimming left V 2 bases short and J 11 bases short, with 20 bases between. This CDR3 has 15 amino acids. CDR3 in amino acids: CASSLPLRAQGEQYF. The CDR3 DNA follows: TGTGCCAGCAGTTTACCTCTCCGGGCCCAAGGGGAGCAGTATTTT.

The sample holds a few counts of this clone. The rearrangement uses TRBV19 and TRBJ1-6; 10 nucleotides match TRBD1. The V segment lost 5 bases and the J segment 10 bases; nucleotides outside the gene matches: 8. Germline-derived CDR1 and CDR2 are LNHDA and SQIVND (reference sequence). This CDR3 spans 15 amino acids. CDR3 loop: CASSRTGQGISPLHF. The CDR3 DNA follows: TGTGCCAGTAGTCGTACGGGACAGGGGATCTCACCCCTCCACTTT.

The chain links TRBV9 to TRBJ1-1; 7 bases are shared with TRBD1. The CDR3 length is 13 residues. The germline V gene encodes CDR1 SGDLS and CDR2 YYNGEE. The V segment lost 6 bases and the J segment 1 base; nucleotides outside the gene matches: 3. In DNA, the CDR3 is TGTGCCAGCAACCGACAGGGGAACACTGAAGCTTTCTTT. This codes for CASNRQGNTEAFF. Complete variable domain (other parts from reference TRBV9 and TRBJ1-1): DSGVTQTPKHLITATGQRVTLRCSPRSGDLSVYWYQQSLDQGLQFLIQYYNGEERAKGNILERFSAQQFPDLHSELNLSSLELGDSALYFCASNRQGNTEAFFGQGTRLTVV.

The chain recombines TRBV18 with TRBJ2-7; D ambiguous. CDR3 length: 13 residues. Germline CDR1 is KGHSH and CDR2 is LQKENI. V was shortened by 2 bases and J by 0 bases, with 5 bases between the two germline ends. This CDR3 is CASSPISSYEQYF. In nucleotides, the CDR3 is TGTGCCAGCTCACCAATAAGCTCCTACGAGCAGTACTTC.

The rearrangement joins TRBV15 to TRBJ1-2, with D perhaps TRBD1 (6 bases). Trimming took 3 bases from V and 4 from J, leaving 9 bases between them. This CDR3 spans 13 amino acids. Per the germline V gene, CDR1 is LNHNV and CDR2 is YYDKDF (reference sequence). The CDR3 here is CATSRLQGYGYTF. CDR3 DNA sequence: TGTGCCACCAGCAGGCTACAGGGCTATGGCTACACCTTC.

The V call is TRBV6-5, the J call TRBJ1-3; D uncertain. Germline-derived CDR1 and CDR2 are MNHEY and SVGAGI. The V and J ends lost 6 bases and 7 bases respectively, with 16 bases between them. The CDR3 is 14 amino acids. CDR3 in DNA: TGTGCCAGCAGCCCCCCCGTCGACGTGAACACCATATATTTT. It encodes CASSPPVDVNTIYF.

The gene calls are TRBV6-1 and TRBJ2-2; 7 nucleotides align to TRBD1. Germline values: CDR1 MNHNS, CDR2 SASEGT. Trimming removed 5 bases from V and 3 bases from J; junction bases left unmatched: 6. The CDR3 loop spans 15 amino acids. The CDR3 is CASSLDRADTGELFF. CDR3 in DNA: TGTGCCAGCAGTCTTGACAGGGCCGACACCGGGGAGCTGTTTTTT.

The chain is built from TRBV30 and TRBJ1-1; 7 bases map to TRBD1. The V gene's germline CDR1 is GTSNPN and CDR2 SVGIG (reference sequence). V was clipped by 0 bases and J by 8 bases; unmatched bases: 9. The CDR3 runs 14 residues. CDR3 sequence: CAWSVYQGGAEAFF. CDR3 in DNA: TGTGCCTGGAGTGTCTATCAGGGGGGCGCGGAAGCTTTCTTT.

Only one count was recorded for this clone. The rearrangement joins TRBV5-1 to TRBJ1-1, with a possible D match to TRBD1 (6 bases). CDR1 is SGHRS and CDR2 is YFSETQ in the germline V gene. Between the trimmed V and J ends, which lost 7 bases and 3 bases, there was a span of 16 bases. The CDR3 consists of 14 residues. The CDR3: CASGRGSGYTEAFF. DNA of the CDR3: TGCGCCAGCGGGAGGGGGAGTGGGTACACTGAAGCTTTCTTT.

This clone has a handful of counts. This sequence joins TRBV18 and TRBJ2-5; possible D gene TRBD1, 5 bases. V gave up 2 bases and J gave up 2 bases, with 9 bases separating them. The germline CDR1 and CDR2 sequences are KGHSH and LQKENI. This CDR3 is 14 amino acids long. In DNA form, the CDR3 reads TGTGCCAGCTCACCAAGCCCAGGGCAAGAGACCCAGTACTTC. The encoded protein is CASSPSPGQETQYF.

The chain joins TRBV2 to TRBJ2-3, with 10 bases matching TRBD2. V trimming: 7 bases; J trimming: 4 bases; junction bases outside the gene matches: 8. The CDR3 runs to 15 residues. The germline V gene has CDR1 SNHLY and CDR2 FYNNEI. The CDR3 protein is CASTPLAGDSDTQYF. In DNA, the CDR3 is TGTGCCAGCACCCCCCTAGCGGGAGACTCAGATACGCAGTATTTT.

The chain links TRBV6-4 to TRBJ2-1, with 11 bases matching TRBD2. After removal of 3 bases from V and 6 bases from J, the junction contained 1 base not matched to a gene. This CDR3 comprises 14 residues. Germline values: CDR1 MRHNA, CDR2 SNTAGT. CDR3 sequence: CASSELAGGNEQFF. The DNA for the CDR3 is TGTGCCAGCAGTGAGCTAGCGGGGGGCAATGAGCAGTTCTTC.

The CDR3 is CAWGTDYEQYF. CDR3 nucleotide sequence: TGTGCCTGGGGGACCGACTACGAGCAGTACTTC. The V gene is TRBV30, the J gene TRBJ2-7, with D perhaps given as TRBD1 or TRBD2 (5 bases each). CDR1 GTSNPN and CDR2 SVGIG come from the germline V gene (reference sequence). The CDR3 runs to 11 residues. Trimming stripped 5 bases from V and 3 bases from J, with 8 bases between.

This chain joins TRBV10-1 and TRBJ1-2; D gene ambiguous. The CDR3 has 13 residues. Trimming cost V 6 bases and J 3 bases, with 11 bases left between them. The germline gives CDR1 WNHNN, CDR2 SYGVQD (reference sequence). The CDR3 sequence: CASSANWDYGYTF. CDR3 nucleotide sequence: TGCGCCAGCAGCGCTAATTGGGACTATGGCTACACCTTC.

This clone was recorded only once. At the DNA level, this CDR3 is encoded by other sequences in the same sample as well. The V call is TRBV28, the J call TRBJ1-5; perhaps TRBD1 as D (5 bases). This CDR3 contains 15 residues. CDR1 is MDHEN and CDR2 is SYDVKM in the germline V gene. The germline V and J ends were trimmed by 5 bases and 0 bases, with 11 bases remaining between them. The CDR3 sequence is CASSPDSYSNQPQHF. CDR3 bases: TGTGCCAGCAGTCCCGACAGTTATAGCAATCAGCCCCAGCATTTT.

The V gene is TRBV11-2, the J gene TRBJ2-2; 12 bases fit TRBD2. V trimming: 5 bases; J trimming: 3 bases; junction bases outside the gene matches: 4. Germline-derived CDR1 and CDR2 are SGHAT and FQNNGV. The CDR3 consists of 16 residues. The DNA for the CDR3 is TGTGCCAGCAGCCCGGCTAGCGGGGGGGACACCGGGGAGCTGTTTTTT. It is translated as CASSPASGGDTGELFF.

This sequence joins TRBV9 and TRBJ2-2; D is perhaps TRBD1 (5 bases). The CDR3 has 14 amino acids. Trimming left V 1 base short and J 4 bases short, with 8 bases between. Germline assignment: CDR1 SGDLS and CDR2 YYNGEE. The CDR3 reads CASSVYDSTGELFF. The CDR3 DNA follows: TGTGCCAGCAGCGTATATGACAGCACCGGGGAGCTGTTTTTT.

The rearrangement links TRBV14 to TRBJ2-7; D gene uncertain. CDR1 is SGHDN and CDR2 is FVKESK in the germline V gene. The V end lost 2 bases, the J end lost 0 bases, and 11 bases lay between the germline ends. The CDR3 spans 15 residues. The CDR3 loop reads CASSQRTRPSYEQYF. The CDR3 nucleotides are TGTGCCAGCAGCCAACGAACGCGGCCCTCCTACGAGCAGTACTTC.

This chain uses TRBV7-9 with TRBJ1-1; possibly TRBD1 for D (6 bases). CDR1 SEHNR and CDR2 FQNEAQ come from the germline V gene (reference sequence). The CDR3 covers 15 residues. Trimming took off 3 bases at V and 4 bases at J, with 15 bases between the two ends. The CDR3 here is CASSFTGSLGTEAFF. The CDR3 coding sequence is TGTGCCAGCAGCTTTACAGGGTCGTTGGGCACTGAAGCTTTCTTT.

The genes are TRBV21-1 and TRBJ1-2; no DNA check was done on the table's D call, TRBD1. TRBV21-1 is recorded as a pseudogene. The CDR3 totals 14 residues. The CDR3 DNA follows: TGTGCCAGCGGCGACAGGGGGCCTAACTATGGCTACACCTTC. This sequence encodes CASGDRGPNYGYTF.